The 31 T cell receptor beta chains given below trace back to one sample, sequenced in a study of PD-L1 blockade in urothelial cancer. Profiled with immunoSEQ multiplex PCR; TCRdb holds only in-frame clones, not every one. The sample carries 50,000 or so clones, around 87% recorded once. Sample: PBMCs, taken around atezolizumab (anti-PD-L1) treatment. The receptor source for this set is a man aged 55 to 70 with urothelial cancer.

The chain couples TRBV14 to TRBJ1-4; 10 nucleotides match TRBD1. The germline CDR1 and CDR2 sequences are SGHDN and FVKESK. CDR3 size: 20 residues. Unmatched junction bases numbered 11, after V lost 1 base and J lost 0 bases. The CDR3 nucleotides are TGTGCCAGCAGCCAAGCCGCCGGGACAGGGGCGTATGCAACTAATGAAAAACTGTTTTTT. It yields the protein CASSQAAGTGAYATNEKLFF.

The chain employs TRBV6-1 and TRBJ1-5; 11 bases are shared with TRBD1. The ends lost 1 base at V and 0 bases at J; junction bases unmatched: 5. The CDR3 has 18 amino acids. Per the germline V gene, CDR1 is MNHNS and CDR2 is SASEGT. In nucleotides, the CDR3 is TGTGCCAGCAGTGAAGTGGACAGGGGGCGCAGTAGCAATCAGCCCCAGCATTTT. Amino acids: CASSEVDRGRSSNQPQHF.

This clone was counted a single time. The chain recombines TRBV7-2 with TRBJ1-2; D is unclear. Trimming stripped 5 bases from V and 5 bases from J, with 12 bases between. Germline V gene data show CDR1 as SGHTA and CDR2 as FQGNSA. CDR3 size: 13 residues. The chain's CDR3 is CASSPGSGYGYTF. CDR3 in DNA: TGTGCCAGCAGCCCAGGCAGCGGGTATGGCTACACCTTC.

Comment on this clone: Other nucleotide sequences in the sample specify the same CDR3. The rearrangement links TRBV10-3 to TRBJ1-3; 7 bases map to TRBD1. Trimming took 11 bases from V and 4 from J; bases not matched to a gene: 5. This CDR3 has 12 residues. CDR1 and CDR2 from the germline V gene are ENHRY and SYGVKD. The CDR3 DNA reads as TGTGCCTCAGGGGGGTCCGGAAACACCATATATTTT. Translated, it gives CASGGSGNTIYF.

This chain links TRBV10-3 with TRBJ2-3; the match to TRBD1 covers 8 bases. Trimming took 0 bases from V and 1 from J; bases not matched to a gene: 6. This CDR3 has 17 amino acids. Germline V gene data show CDR1 as ENHRY and CDR2 as SYGVKD. Here the CDR3 DNA reads TGTGCCATCAGTGAGTCGACGTCAGGGGGCGGCACAGATACGCAGTATTTT. Amino acid sequence: CAISESTSGGGTDTQYF.

The gene calls are TRBV28 and TRBJ2-5; D remains unclear. The CDR3 loop spans 13 amino acids. In germline, CDR1 is MDHEN, CDR2 SYDVKM. V gave up 5 bases and J gave up 4 bases, with 11 bases separating them. The CDR3 protein is CASSPDTRETQYF. For the CDR3, the DNA is TGTGCCAGCAGTCCCGACACCCGAGAGACCCAGTACTTC.

This chain joins TRBV19 and TRBJ1-5; D might be TRBD1 (6 bases). The V end lost 7 bases, the J end lost 0 bases, and 16 bases lay between the germline ends. This CDR3 comprises 16 residues. From germline, CDR1 is LNHDA and CDR2 SQIVND (reference sequence). The CDR3 region is CASNPRGALSNQPQHF. The CDR3 DNA follows: TGTGCCAGTAATCCTCGGGGGGCTCTTAGCAATCAGCCCCAGCATTTT.

In its sample, this clone was seen once. V usage is TRBV18 and J usage is TRBJ2-1, with TRBD1 identical over 7 bases. The V and J ends lost 3 bases and 3 bases, in that order; junction bases with no gene match: 8. Germline V lookup: CDR1 KGHSH, CDR2 LQKENI. CDR3 length equals 16 residues. The CDR3 bases are TGTGCCAGCTCACCTATAAACCGGGACAGCTACAATGAGCAGTTCTTC. It yields the protein CASSPINRDSYNEQFF. Full variable domain (remainder filled in from reference TRBV18 and TRBJ2-1): NAGVMQNPRHLVRRRGQEARLRCSPMKGHSHVYWYRQLPEEGLKFMVYLQKENIIDESGMPKERFSAEFPKEGPSILRIQQVVRGDSAAYFCASSPINRDSYNEQFFGPGTRLTVL.

The CDR3 spells CASSLGQGLGSYGYTF. The CDR3 nucleotides are TGTGCCAGCAGCTTAGGACAGGGCCTCGGTAGCTATGGCTACACCTTC. The V call is TRBV7-9, the J call TRBJ1-2; 7 bases fit TRBD1. The CDR3 loop spans 16 amino acids. Germline V gene lookup returns CDR1 SEHNR and CDR2 FQNEAQ (reference sequence). V lost 1 base, J lost 4 bases, and 9 bases stayed unmatched.

This sequence joins TRBV4-3 and TRBJ2-1; TRBD2 matches at 9 bases. V was clipped by 0 bases and J by 8 bases; unmatched bases: 14. Looked up from germline, CDR1 is LGHNA and CDR2 is YSLEER. The length of the CDR3 is 18 residues. For the CDR3, the DNA is TGCGCCAGCAGCCAAGATCTTCGCGGGAGGGCCACCGTCGATGAGCAGTTCTTC. Its translation: CASSQDLRGRATVDEQFF.

This clone was observed a single time. The chain uses TRBV30 and TRBJ2-3; 15 nucleotides line up with TRBD2. V gave up 5 bases and J gave up 3 bases; unmatched junction bases: 0. Germline-derived CDR1 and CDR2 are GTSNPN and SVGIG (reference sequence). The CDR3 length is 14 residues. The CDR3 nucleotides are TGTGCCTGGGGACTAGCGGGGGGGACAGATACGCAGTATTTT. Its translation is CAWGLAGGTDTQYF.

The rearrangement uses TRBV6-5 and TRBJ1-1; 7 bases match TRBD1. Germline CDR1 and CDR2: MNHEY and SVGAGI. J lost 1 base, V lost 6 bases, and 5 bases had no gene match. This CDR3 contains 14 residues. The CDR3 here is CASSPRQGNTEAFF. DNA for the CDR3: TGTGCCAGCAGCCCAAGACAGGGGAACACTGAAGCTTTCTTT.

The chain recombines TRBV28 with TRBJ2-7, with 8 bases lining up with TRBD2. The CDR3 is made up of 14 amino acids. The germline V gene has CDR1 MDHEN and CDR2 SYDVKM. V dropped 6 bases and J dropped 4; count of bases not matched to a gene: 8. The CDR3 here is CASRSAGENYEQYF. The CDR3 nucleotides are TGTGCCAGCAGATCAGCGGGGGAGAATTACGAGCAGTACTTC.

The chain links TRBV27 to TRBJ2-5; 7 bases agree with TRBD1. The CDR3 contains 14 residues. Unmatched junction bases numbered 9, after V lost 6 bases and J lost 5 bases. Per germline, CDR1 MNHEY and CDR2 SMNVEV (reference sequence). The CDR3 spells CASRRRQGGETQYF. The CDR3 region has the DNA TGTGCCAGCAGACGCCGACAGGGTGGGGAGACCCAGTACTTC.

J is TRBJ2-7 and V is TRBV10-3; D gene unclear. The CDR3 consists of 13 residues. Germline CDR1 reads ENHRY; CDR2 reads SYGVKD. V was shortened by 10 bases and J by 3 bases, with 16 bases between the two germline ends. The CDR3 DNA is TGTGCCACGCCGAGAGACACGCTCTACGAGCAGTACTTC. It yields the protein CATPRDTLYEQYF.

The chain recombines TRBV7-9 with TRBJ2-1; possibly TRBD1 for D (5 bases). From germline, CDR1 is SEHNR and CDR2 FQNEAQ (reference sequence). Between the trimmed V and J ends, which lost 3 bases and 3 bases, there was a span of 6 bases. The CDR3 extends over 13 amino acids. CDR3 DNA: TGTGCCAGCAGCTTTGACAGCTACAATGAGCAGTTCTTC. The encoded protein is CASSFDSYNEQFF.

The chain employs TRBV9 and TRBJ2-2; 11 bases fit TRBD2. Losses at the gene ends were 1 base for V and 6 bases for J; bases not matched to a gene: 11. This CDR3 spans 18 amino acids. Germline CDR1 and CDR2: SGDLS and YYNGEE. The chain's CDR3 is CASSVFASGGYTPGELFF. Here the CDR3 DNA reads TGTGCCAGCAGCGTATTCGCTAGCGGGGGGTATACCCCCGGGGAGCTGTTTTTT.

The chain uses TRBV9 and TRBJ2-7; 7 bases are a match to TRBD1. Looked up from germline, CDR1 is SGDLS and CDR2 is YYNGEE. Trimming cost V 0 bases and J 3 bases; bases outside gene matches: 6. This CDR3 is built from 15 residues. The DNA for the CDR3 is TGTGCCAGCAGCGTAGGTCAGGGGGTTGTCTACGAGCAGTACTTC. Translation: CASSVGQGVVYEQYF.

The chain combines TRBV2 with TRBJ1-1; no reliable D call. This CDR3 is 14 amino acids long. Germline V gives CDR1 SNHLY, CDR2 FYNNEI. V was clipped by 6 bases and J by 1 base, with 12 bases between them. The CDR3 reads CASRRREGNTEAFF. The CDR3 bases are TGTGCCAGCAGACGCCGGGAAGGGAACACTGAAGCTTTCTTT.

The chain combines TRBV27 with TRBJ2-7, with 8 bases that match TRBD2. Looked up from germline, CDR1 is MNHEY and CDR2 is SMNVEV (reference sequence). J was trimmed by 1 base and V by 3 bases; bases with no gene match: 8. The CDR3 extends over 16 amino acids. The CDR3 loop reads CASSFRLASYSYEQYF. The CDR3 bases are TGTGCCAGCAGTTTCCGACTAGCGAGCTATTCCTACGAGCAGTACTTC.

This chain connects TRBV7-9 to TRBJ2-1; TRBD1 is a possible D gene (5 bases). The CDR3 has 12 residues. Germline V gene lookup returns CDR1 SEHNR and CDR2 FQNEAQ (reference sequence). V lost 7 bases and J lost 14, with 18 bases in between. The CDR3 reads CASNSAGADEFF. CDR3 DNA: TGTGCCAGCAACTCCGCTGGGGCGGACGAGTTCTTC. Full variable domain (remainder filled in from reference TRBV7-9 and TRBJ2-1): DTGVSQNPRHKITKRGQNVTFRCDPISEHNRLYWYRQTLGQGPEFLTYFQNEAQLEKSRLLSDRFSAERPKGSFSTLEIQRTEQGDSAMYLCASNSAGADEFFGPGTRLTVL.

The chain is built from TRBV12-5 and TRBJ2-7; 9 nucleotides match TRBD1. This CDR3 has 15 amino acids. The ends lost 1 base at V and 3 bases at J; junction bases unmatched: 4. CDR1 and CDR2 from the germline V gene are LGHNT and FRNRAP. The CDR3 region has the DNA TGTGCTAGTGGTTTGGGACAGACAGGGGGCTACGAGCAGTACTTC. Translation: CASGLGQTGGYEQYF.

The V and J genes are TRBV11-2 and TRBJ1-1, with 7 bases fitting TRBD1. V lost 2 bases to trimming and J lost 1 base; unmatched junction nucleotides: 1. The CDR3 spans 14 residues. Germline V lookup: CDR1 SGHAT, CDR2 FQNNGV. CDR3 coding DNA: TGTGCCAGCAGCTTAAGGGGGCCGAACACTGAAGCTTTCTTT. Translation gives CASSLRGPNTEAFF.

The V and J genes are TRBV7-2 and TRBJ2-7; TRBD1 aligns across 8 bases. The length of the CDR3 is 16 residues. CDR1 and CDR2 from the germline V gene are SGHTA and FQGNSA. V gave up 5 bases and J gave up 1 base; unmatched junction bases: 10. CDR3 amino acids: CASSPEGGQVSYEQYF. The DNA for the CDR3 is TGTGCCAGCAGCCCCGAGGGGGGACAGGTATCCTACGAGCAGTACTTC.

The chain couples TRBV30 to TRBJ1-5; 8 bases line up with TRBD1. The CDR3 sequence is 14 residues long. Germline CDR1 is GTSNPN and CDR2 is SVGIG (reference sequence). J gave up 2 bases and V 6 bases, and 6 bases lay outside the gene matches. CDR3 amino acids: CACAGGYGNQPQHF. The CDR3 DNA reads as TGTGCCTGCGCAGGGGGCTACGGCAATCAGCCCCAGCATTTT.

J is TRBJ2-3 and V is TRBV6-5, with 8 bases lining up with TRBD1. V lost 4 bases and J lost 2; bases outside the gene matches: 8. The CDR3 has 16 residues. Germline CDR1 reads MNHEY; CDR2 reads SVGAGI. Here the CDR3 DNA reads TGTGCCAGCAGTTTCCAGGGGGCCGGTCACACAGATACGCAGTATTTT. Residues: CASSFQGAGHTDTQYF.

The gene calls are TRBV18 and TRBJ2-1, with 8 bases identical to TRBD1. CDR1 and CDR2 from the germline V gene are KGHSH and LQKENI. Unmatched junction bases numbered 11, after V lost 6 bases and J lost 1 base. CDR3 size: 17 residues. This CDR3 reads CASSRDRPGSSYNEQFF. CDR3 coding DNA: TGTGCCAGCTCTCGGGACAGGCCTGGATCGTCCTACAATGAGCAGTTCTTC.

This sequence joins TRBV7-9 and TRBJ1-4, with D perhaps TRBD1 (6 bases). V lost 6 bases and J 0 bases, leaving 23 bases between the germline ends. The V gene's germline CDR1 is SEHNR and CDR2 FQNEAQ (reference sequence). The CDR3 has 19 residues. The CDR3 sequence is CASSRPRGDILATNEKLFF. CDR3 nucleotides: TGTGCCAGCAGTCGACCCAGGGGAGACATACTTGCAACTAATGAAAAACTGTTTTTT.

The rearrangement uses TRBV4-2 and TRBJ2-7, with 10 bases matching TRBD2. V was clipped by 1 base and J by 4 bases; unmatched bases: 7. The CDR3 contains 16 residues. CDR1 is LGHNA and CDR2 is YNFKEQ in the germline V gene. CDR3 protein: CASSQAWASGSYEQYF. In DNA form, the CDR3 reads TGTGCCAGCAGCCAAGCTTGGGCTAGCGGGAGTTACGAGCAGTACTTC.

This clone was observed a few times. The chain uses TRBV5-4 and TRBJ2-1; TRBD2 agrees at 7 bases. In germline, CDR1 is SGHNT, CDR2 YYREEE (reference sequence). The CDR3 has 12 residues. V trimming: 4 bases; J trimming: 15 bases; junction bases outside the gene matches: 10. The CDR3 coding sequence is TGTGCCAGCAGCAATAGCGGGCGGGGTCGGTTCTTC. Its translation is CASSNSGRGRFF.

This rearrangement joins TRBV28 to TRBJ2-7; perhaps TRBD2 as D (6 bases). This CDR3 spans 13 amino acids. V lost 7 bases, J lost 4 bases, and 14 bases lay in between. In germline, CDR1 is MDHEN, CDR2 SYDVKM. CDR3 bases: TGTGCCAGCATAGAGGAGGGCCTATACGAGCAGTACTTC. It yields the protein CASIEEGLYEQYF. Full variable domain (rest looked up from reference TRBV28 and TRBJ2-7): DVKVTQSSRYLVKRTGEKVFLECVQDMDHENMFWYRQDPGLGLRLIYFSYDVKMKEKGDIPEGYSVSREKKERFSLILESASTNQTSMYLCASIEEGLYEQYFGPGTRLTVT.